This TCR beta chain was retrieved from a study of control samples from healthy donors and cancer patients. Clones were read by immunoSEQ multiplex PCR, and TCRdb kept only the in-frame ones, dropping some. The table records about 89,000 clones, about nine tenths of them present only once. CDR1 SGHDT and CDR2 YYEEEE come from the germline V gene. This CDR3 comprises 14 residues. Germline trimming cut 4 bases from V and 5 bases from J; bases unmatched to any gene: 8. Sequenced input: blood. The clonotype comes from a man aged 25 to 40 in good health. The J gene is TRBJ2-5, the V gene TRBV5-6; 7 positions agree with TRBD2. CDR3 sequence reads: CASSRSMGGETQYF. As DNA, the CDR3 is TGTGCCAGCAGCCGGAGTATGGGGGGGGAGACCCAGTACTTC.